The 7 T cell receptor gamma chains reported below all come from one sample, sequenced in a study of gamma delta lymphoproliferative disorders and STAT genes. PBMCs from patients and controls supplied the genomic DNA for sequencing. TCRdb re-identified clones in the multiplex PCR reads via CATT. This table holds 1,000 to 1,500 gamma-chain clones, under 10% found once. Sequenced: blood. These TCRs come from a human donor with gamma-delta T-cell large granular lymphocyte leukemia.

This clone is labeled as medium-sized (0.01 to 0.1%). The TCRdb protein, from a much larger clone, departs from this DNA's translation at residue 5, likely by read error; the protein shown derives from the DNA. This chain connects TRGV8 to TRGJP1. Germline CDR1 and CDR2: VENAVY and YDSYNSRV. V was pared by 5 bases and J by 1 base, with 10 bases of the junction left unmatched. This CDR3 is 16 amino acids long. CDR3 region: CATWGRGGTTGWFKIF. DNA for the CDR3: TGTGCCACCTGGGGTAGAGGGGGTACCACTGGTTGGTTCAAGATATTT.

This clone has more than one count but fewer than ten. The chain recombines TRGV11 with TRGJP1. TRGV11 has ORF status, its function being uncertain. The CDR3 extends over 17 amino acids. The V and J ends lost 2 bases and 0 bases, in that order; junction bases with no gene match: 6. The CDR3 DNA follows: TGTGCCTGCTGGATTAGGCCCGACTATACCACTGGTTGGTTCAAGATATTT. It yields the protein CACWIRPDYTTGWFKIF.

The chain is built from TRGV10 and TRGJ1 or TRGJ2. TRGV10 has ORF status, its function being uncertain. The V segment lost 12 bases and the J segment 6 bases; nucleotides outside the gene matches: 15. CDR3 length equals 13 residues. The CDR3, as DNA: TGTGCTGCCTGGCCCCTGATTTTTTATAAGAAACTCTTT. It translates to CAAWPLIFYKKLF.

This clone was observed a handful of times. DNA of the CDR3: TGTGCCTTGTGGGAGGTGCATATCGCCATCAATCAAAAAACAGTAAAGGATTATTATAAGAAACTCTTT. Its translation is CALWEVHIAINQKTVKDYYKKLF. This chain links TRGV9 with TRGJ1 or TRGJ2. The V and J ends lost 0 bases and 2 bases, in that order; junction bases with no gene match: 31. The CDR3 is made up of 23 amino acids. Germline V gene lookup returns CDR1 GITISATS and CDR2 ISYDGTV (reference sequence).

This clone is labeled medium-sized. The gene calls are TRGV10 and TRGJP1. TRGV10 is marked as an open reading frame, function uncertain. The CDR3 covers 13 residues. Unmatched junction bases numbered 12, after V lost 8 bases and J lost 11 bases. The CDR3 is CAAWGMMGWFKIF. The CDR3 DNA is TGTGCTGCGTGGGGGATGATGGGCTGGTTCAAGATATTT.

The chain recombines TRGV11 with TRGJ1 or TRGJ2. TRGV11 is an open reading frame, and its role is uncertain. This CDR3 comprises 14 residues. The V and J ends lost 4 bases and 3 bases, in that order; junction bases with no gene match: 6. The CDR3 loop reads CACWISHGYYKKLF. CDR3 in DNA: TGTGCCTGCTGGATTAGCCACGGTTATTATAAGAAACTCTTT.

The rearrangement uses TRGV8 and TRGJ1 or TRGJ2. V was pared by 6 bases and J by 7 bases, with 9 bases of the junction left unmatched. Germline lookup yields CDR1 VENAVY and CDR2 YDSYNSRV. The CDR3 is 12 residues long. Written as DNA, the CDR3 is TGTGCCACCTGGCCTTTCATATATAAGAAACTCTTT. This gives the protein CATWPFIYKKLF.